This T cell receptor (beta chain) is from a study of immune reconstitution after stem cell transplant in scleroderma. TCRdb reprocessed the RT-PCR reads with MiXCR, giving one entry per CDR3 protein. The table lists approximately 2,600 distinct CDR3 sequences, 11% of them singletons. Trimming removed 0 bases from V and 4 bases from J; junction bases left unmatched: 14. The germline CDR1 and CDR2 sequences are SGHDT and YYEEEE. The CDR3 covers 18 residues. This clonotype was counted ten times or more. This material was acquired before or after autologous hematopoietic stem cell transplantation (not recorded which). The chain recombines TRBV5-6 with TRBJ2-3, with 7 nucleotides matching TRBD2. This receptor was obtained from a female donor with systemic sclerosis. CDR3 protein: CASSLDRVWSGNADTQYF. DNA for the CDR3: TGTGCCAGCAGCTTGGATCGGGTTTGGAGCGGGAATGCAGATACGCAGTATTTT. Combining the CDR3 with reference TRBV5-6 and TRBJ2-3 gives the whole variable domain DAGVTQSPTHLIKTRGQQVTLRCSPKSGHDTVSWYQQALGQGPQFIFQYYEEEERQRGNFPDRFSGHQFPNYSSELNVNALLLGDSALYLCASSLDRVWSGNADTQYFGPGTRLTVL.